This TCR beta chain was sequenced during a study of PD-L1 blockade in urothelial cancer. Time point defined: peripheral blood 6 weeks after treatment start. Trimming took 1 base from V and 0 from J; bases not matched to a gene: 3. There are 15 residues in the CDR3. The germline V gene has CDR1 LGHNA and CDR2 YNFKEQ. Measured with immunoSEQ multiplex PCR; TCRdb has only the in-frame clones, and not every one. The profile shows some 48,000 clones, about 90% of them singletons. This material consisted of PBMCs, taken around atezolizumab (anti-PD-L1) treatment. This TCR was sampled from a man in his 60s with urothelial cancer. This chain joins TRBV4-2 and TRBJ2-7; 7 nucleotides agree with TRBD1. CDR3 sequence (DNA): TGTGCCAGCAGCCAAGTCTGGGACAGCTCCTACGAGCAGTACTTC. This sequence encodes CASSQVWDSSYEQYF.